This T cell receptor beta chain originates from a study of cytomegalovirus exposure and HLA in healthy donors. The PCR contained 60 Vbeta and 13 Jbeta primers. Assay used: immunoSEQ multiplex PCR; TCRdb lists only in-frame clones, some missing. The table has over 110,000 clones, 82% seen once. Germline CDR1 and CDR2: SQVTM and ANQGSEA. This CDR3 is 13 amino acids long. V trimming: 7 bases; J trimming: 5 bases; junction bases outside the gene matches: 6. The study, taken as a whole, reports: What a later analysis showed was that several of the most significant clusters appeared linked to common viral pathogens. The study labeled 150 or so TCR beta chains cytomegalovirus-associated.

To note about this clone: Its specificity is unknown.

The receptor was isolated from a male donor in good health and CMV-seronegative. The sequencing input was PBMCs. V usage is TRBV29-1 and J usage is TRBJ2-3, with 10 bases matching TRBD1. CDR3 nucleotides: TGCAGCGGGTGGGGACAGGGGAGAGATACGCAGTATTTT. Its translation: CSGWGQGRDTQYF.